The rows below give T cell receptor beta chains drawn from one sample of a study of blood T cell repertoires in COVID-19. TCRdb keeps only in-frame clones here, not all; method: immunoSEQ multiplex PCR. The data contain 170,000 or so clones, over 80% of them singletons. Sequencing was performed on peripheral blood. The receptors were gathered from a woman aged 55-70 years with acute or convalescent COVID-19. The CDR3 runs from the conserved cysteine through the conserved F or W. Fields, in order: J gene, clone size, V gene, D gene, CDR3 DNA, CDR3 protein. The D gene is left open where the match is weak. Size values are once, few and many counts, or a class for expanded clones, and some rows have none.

>TRBJ2-1|few|TRBV27|TRBD1
TGTGCCAGCAGTTTAGGGGACAGGGGGCGCGTGAATGAGCAGTTCTTC
CASSLGDRGRVNEQFF
>TRBJ1-5|.|TRBV4-3|TRBD1
TGCGCCAGCAGCCATGCTGGACAGGGCCAGCCCCAGCATTTT
CASSHAGQGQPQHF
>TRBJ1-2|.|TRBV29-1|.
TGCAGCGTTGACTTAGGGGGGGCGCCGGGCTACACCTTC
CSVDLGGAPGYTF
>TRBJ2-1|.|TRBV11-2|.
TGTGCCAGCAGCTTAGCTCCCGCTAGCAATGAGCAGTTCTTC
CASSLAPASNEQFF
>TRBJ1-4|.|TRBV3-1/TRBV3-2|.
TGTGCCAGCAGCCACGGGGGGCAAGGGGCAACTAATGAAAAACTGTTTTTT
CASSHGGQGATNEKLFF
>TRBJ1-5|.|TRBV4-3|.
TGCGCCAGCAGCCAAGAAGCAGGACTGAGCAATCAGCCCCAGCATTTT
CASSQEAGLSNQPQHF
>TRBJ1-4|.|TRBV6-5|TRBD1
TGTGCCAGCAGTTACTCGACAGGGGGTGTTGAAAAACTGTTTTTT
CASSYSTGGVEKLFF
>TRBJ2-1|.|TRBV6-2/TRBV6-3|TRBD2
TGTGCCAGCAGCCCTGGGGTACTAGCGGGGGGTTTGAATGAGCAGTTCTTC
CASSPGVLAGGLNEQFF
>TRBJ1-6|.|TRBV5-5|.
TGTGCCAGCAGTAATGGACCGGGGTCACCCCTCCACTTT
CASSNGPGSPLHF
>TRBJ2-1|.|TRBV4-1|TRBD1
TGCGCCAGCAGCCGGGGACAGGGGCCCTACAATGAGCAGTTCTTC
CASSRGQGPYNEQFF
>TRBJ1-5|once|TRBV6-1|.
TGTGCCAGCAGTGAACACGGGGGTCGCAATCAGCCCCAGCATTTT
CASSEHGGRNQPQHF
>TRBJ1-1|.|TRBV29-1|.
TGCAGCGTGGGACAAATGAACACTGAAGCTTTCTTT
CSVGQMNTEAFF
>TRBJ1-2|few|TRBV29-1|.
TGCAGCGACGGAGTTGGCTACACCTTC
CSDGVGYTF
>TRBJ1-5|.|TRBV3-1/TRBV3-2|.
TGTGCCAGCAGCCCGGACAGCGGCAATCAGCCCCAGCATTTT
CASSPDSGNQPQHF
>TRBJ1-4|few|TRBV7-8|.
TGTGCCAGCAGCTTACGGTGGGGGCGGACGAATGAAAAACTGTTTTTT
CASSLRWGRTNEKLFF
>TRBJ1-4|.|TRBV5-4|.
TGTGCCAGCAGCTCCTTGGGGGGTGTTAATGAAAAACTGTTTTTT
CASSSLGGVNEKLFF
>TRBJ1-1|once|TRBV12-3/TRBV12-4|.
TGTGCCAGCACCCCCACAGGGAACACTGAAGCTTTCTTT
CASTPTGNTEAFF
>TRBJ1-2|.|TRBV10-3|.
TGTGCCATCAGTGGCTACGACATGAACTATGGCTACACCTTC
CAISGYDMNYGYTF
>TRBJ2-3|.|TRBV7-2|.
TGTGCCAGCAGCTTTTCAGTGACAGATACGCAGTATTTT
CASSFSVTDTQYF
>TRBJ1-2|.|TRBV5-5|TRBD1
TGTGCCAGCACGGTCACTGGGACAGCCTATGGCTACACCTTC
CASTVTGTAYGYTF
>TRBJ1-6|.|TRBV4-2|.
TGTGCCAGCAGGGCAGATTATAATTCACCCCTCCACTTT
CASRADYNSPLHF
>TRBJ1-5|.|TRBV5-1|TRBD1
TGCGCCAGCAGCTTCGGGACAGGCCCCAATCAGCCCCAGCATTTT
CASSFGTGPNQPQHF
>TRBJ1-5|.|TRBV3-1/TRBV3-2|TRBD1
TGTGCCAGCAGCCAACAGATAGGACAGGGTTACAATCAGCCCCAGCATTTT
CASSQQIGQGYNQPQHF
>TRBJ2-6|.|TRBV11-3|.
TGTGCCAGCAGCTTAGATAGCTCTGGGGCCAACGTCCTGACTTTC
CASSLDSSGANVLTF
>TRBJ2-5|once|TRBV5-1|TRBD2
TGCGCCAGCAGCCCCTCCCTAACAGCGGGGGGAGGAGAGACCCAGTACTTC
CASSPSLTAGGGETQYF
>TRBJ1-5|.|TRBV12-3/TRBV12-4|.
TGTGCCAGCAGTCACAGGTTTAGACAGCCCCAGCATTTT
CASSHRFRQPQHF
>TRBJ1-4|.|TRBV4-2|TRBD1
TGTGCCAGCAGCCCCGGGACAGGGGAAGAAGAAAAACTGTTTTTT
CASSPGTGEEEKLFF
>TRBJ2-7|.|TRBV12-5|TRBD2
TGTGCTAGTGGTTTGGTAAGGCTAGCGGGGGGACCGGGCCCCTACGAGCAGTACTTC
CASGLVRLAGGPGPYEQYF
>TRBJ1-2|few|TRBV29-1|.
TGCAGCGTTGAGTCGGGGTCGGGAGGCTACACCTTC
CSVESGSGGYTF
>TRBJ1-1|.|TRBV18|TRBD1
TGTGCCAGCTCACCGGGGGCAGGGGGCACTGAAGCTTTCTTT
CASSPGAGGTEAFF
>TRBJ2-3|.|TRBV28|.
TGTGCCAGCAGGGGGCGGGACAGCAAAAGGAGGGGCACAGATACGCAGTATTTT
CASRGRDSKRRGTDTQYF
>TRBJ2-7|.|TRBV7-6|TRBD2
TGTGCCAGCAGCCAGAGGACTAGCGGCTACGAGCAGTACTTC
CASSQRTSGYEQYF
>TRBJ1-1|.|TRBV7-2|TRBD1
TGTGCCAGCAGCTTAGCCCCAGGGGGCGCATCTACTGAAGCTTTCTTT
CASSLAPGGASTEAFF
>TRBJ1-2|.|TRBV7-9|TRBD1
TGTGCCAGCAGCCCCGGACAGGGGGTATATGGCTACACCTTC
CASSPGQGVYGYTF
>TRBJ2-5|.|TRBV7-2|TRBD1
TGTGCCAGCAGCCCACGACCGGGACAGGGGTGGGAGACCCAGTACTTC
CASSPRPGQGWETQYF
>TRBJ2-6|.|TRBV2|TRBD1
TGTGCCAGCAGCAGACAGGGCTTCGTTGGGGCCAACGTCCTGACTTTC
CASSRQGFVGANVLTF
>TRBJ1-5|.|TRBV5-6|.
TGTGCCAGCAGCTTGTGGACAGTCGCTCAGCCCCAGCATTTT
CASSLWTVAQPQHF
>TRBJ1-4|once|TRBV6-5|TRBD1
TGTGCCAGCTTAACAGGGGCAACTAATGAAAAACTGTTTTTT
CASLTGATNEKLFF
>TRBJ1-1|few|TRBV12-5|.
TGTGCTAGCGCGGGGGGCTTGAACACTGAAGCTTTCTTT
CASAGGLNTEAFF
>TRBJ1-2|.|TRBV28|.
TGTGCCAGCAGCTTAACGGGGGGGAGCCACGGCTACACCTTC
CASSLTGGSHGYTF
>TRBJ2-2|.|TRBV29-1|.
TGCAGCGTTGACGCGTCCGGCACCGGGGAGCTGTTTTTT
CSVDASGTGELFF
>TRBJ1-2|.|TRBV30|.
TGTGCCTGGGACCTACGTGTGGATCTAGCTAACTATGGCTACACCTTC
CAWDLRVDLANYGYTF
>TRBJ2-5|once|TRBV19|TRBD1
TGTGCCAGTAGTATACCCAGGGGGCCCGGTAGGGAGACCCAGTACTTC
CASSIPRGPGRETQYF
>TRBJ1-6|.|TRBV3-1/TRBV3-2|.
TGTGCCAGCAGCCAACCCAGGGGTCATTCACCCCTCCACTTT
CASSQPRGHSPLHF
>TRBJ1-2|.|TRBV7-2|.
TGTGCCAGCAGCCTCCGGGACCCGGGGGGCGGCTACACCTTC
CASSLRDPGGGYTF
>TRBJ2-5|.|TRBV9|TRBD2
TGTGCCAGCAGCGTAGTGGGACTAGCGGGGTCAGAGACCCAGTACTTC
CASSVVGLAGSETQYF
>TRBJ1-2|.|TRBV18|TRBD1
TGTGCCAGCTCACCACCCACAGGGGATAACTATGGCTACACCTTC
CASSPPTGDNYGYTF
>TRBJ1-5|.|TRBV6-2/TRBV6-3|.
TGTGCCAGCAGTCCCGAGAACAGATACCCTAATAGCAATCAGCCCCAGCATTTT
CASSPENRYPNSNQPQHF
>TRBJ1-1|.|TRBV9|.
TGTGCCAGCAGCGCGGTCGGTGGGAGGAACACTGAAGCTTTCTTT
CASSAVGGRNTEAFF
>TRBJ1-3|.|TRBV5-1|.
TGCGCCAGCAGCTTGGAGGGGGAACTCTCTGGAAACACCATATATTTT
CASSLEGELSGNTIYF
>TRBJ2-7|.|TRBV6-6|.
TGTGCCAGCAGTTACTCCCGCCCCTCCAGCTCCTACGAGCAGTACTTC
CASSYSRPSSSYEQYF
>TRBJ2-7|.|TRBV6-2/TRBV6-3|TRBD1
TGTGCCAGCAGCCCCCGGCGGACAGGGGCTGGCGAGCAGTACTTC
CASSPRRTGAGEQYF
>TRBJ2-2|few|TRBV19|TRBD2
TGTGCCAGTAGTATGACTAGCCCGAACACCGGGGAGCTGTTTTTT
CASSMTSPNTGELFF
>TRBJ1-5|.|TRBV7-8|.
TGTGCCAGCAGCTTAACACCGACAGGACCCCAGCATTTT
CASSLTPTGPQHF